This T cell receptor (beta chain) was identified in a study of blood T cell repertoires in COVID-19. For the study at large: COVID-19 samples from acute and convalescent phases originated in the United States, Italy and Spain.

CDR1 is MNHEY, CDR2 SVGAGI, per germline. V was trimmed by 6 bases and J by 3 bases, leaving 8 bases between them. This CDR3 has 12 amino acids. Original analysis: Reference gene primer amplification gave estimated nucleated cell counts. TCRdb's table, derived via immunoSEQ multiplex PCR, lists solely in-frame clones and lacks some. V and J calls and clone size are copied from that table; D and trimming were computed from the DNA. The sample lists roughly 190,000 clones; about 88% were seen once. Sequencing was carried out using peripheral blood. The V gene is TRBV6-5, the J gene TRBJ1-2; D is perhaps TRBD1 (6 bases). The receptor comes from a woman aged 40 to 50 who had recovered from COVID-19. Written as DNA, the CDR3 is TGTGCCAGCAGACCAGGGGACTATGGCTACACCTTC. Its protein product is CASRPGDYGYTF.